A single T cell receptor beta chain is shown here with its context. The target antigen is unknown. This record comes from a study of shared clonotypes between healthy human individuals. Overall study findings and caveats: Genetic and exposure-history diversity was limited by the few donors. Naive subsets, compared against memory subsets, generally had larger estimated richness values. Read depth was anticipated to influence clonotype sharing among donors. Clonotypes which were not shared had lower generation probabilities than clonotypes that all four donors shared.

Using immunoSEQ multiplex PCR, the repertoire was profiled, and TCRdb retains in-frame clones only, with some absent. Among 550,000 to 750,000 clones, over 95% were seen once, and the ten largest hold over 0.09%. It was CD45RO-negative cells, positively selected for CCR7, that made up naive CD8 cells, with terminally differentiated effector memory CD45RA+ cells excluded. The CDR3 consists of 15 residues. The germline CDR1 and CDR2 sequences are SNHLY and FYNNEI. V lost 6 bases to trimming and J lost 2 bases; unmatched junction nucleotides: 7. The V gene is TRBV2, the J gene TRBJ2-7, with 10 bases identical to TRBD2. The receptor was derived from a woman in her thirties in good health. Sequences were obtained from naive CD8+ T cells sorted from blood. The CDR3 region has the DNA TGTGCCAGCAGGTTAACTAGCGGGATCGCCTACGAGCAGTACTTC. Translated: CASRLTSGIAYEQYF.